In its sample, the clone carrying this T cell receptor beta chain was seen many times. Its matching antigen is unknown. In germline, CDR1 is SGHNT, CDR2 YENEEA. CDR3 size: 14 residues. V gave up 7 bases and J gave up 5 bases; unmatched junction bases: 10. The source of the sample is a study of T cells in Graves' hyperthyroidism and ophthalmopathy. Findings and limits, study-wide: Most thyroid-expanded clonotypes above 0.001 were also found in blood.

The diagnostic basis comprised clinical symptoms, serum thyroxine and TRAb, thyroid ultrasound and orbital computed tomography. Fresh peripheral blood, approximately 10 ml, yielded the PBMCs. It was RNA transcripts that yielded the amplified TCR beta CDR3 regions. HTBI primers drove first-round RT-PCR of the TCR CDR3. Via MiXCR, TCRdb re-called the multiplex PCR reads, giving one row per CDR3 protein. Of roughly 400,000 distinct CDR3 sequences listed, over 12% are singletons. This rearrangement joins TRBV11-3 to TRBJ2-7, with 8 bases fitting TRBD1. The sequencing sample was made of blood. The sequence derives from a man between 50 and 59 years old with Graves' ophthalmopathy. CDR3 bases: TGTGCCAGCAACCCCAGGGGGCTCGTGGACGAGCAGTACTTC. This codes for CASNPRGLVDEQYF.